The 4 T cell receptor beta chains presented below share a single source sample, sequenced in a study of technical replicates of blood from several donors. The assay was immunoSEQ multiplex PCR, and TCRdb's table has in-frame clones only and misses some. The sample yields 60,000 to 75,000 clones, around 97% seen once. The sample taken for sequencing was T cells isolated from PBMCs. The origin of the receptors is a human donor in good health.

This clone was observed once. The rearrangement uses TRBV27 and TRBJ2-3, with TRBD1 matching 9 bases. The CDR3 is 17 amino acids. V lost 4 bases and J lost 4; bases outside the gene matches: 12. Germline V lookup: CDR1 MNHEY, CDR2 SMNVEV (reference sequence). The CDR3 reads CASSSTGTGSGADTQYF. The CDR3, as DNA: TGTGCCAGCAGTTCAACAGGGACAGGGTCGGGGGCAGATACGCAGTATTTT.

The chain employs TRBV19 and TRBJ2-7; 8 bases line up with TRBD2. CDR1 and CDR2 (germline): LNHDA, SQIVND (reference sequence). Unmatched junction bases numbered 0, after V lost 3 bases and J lost 2 bases. CDR3 length: 13 amino acids. DNA of the CDR3: TGTGCCAGTAGTATTAGCGGGACCTACGAGCAGTACTTC. Its translation is CASSISGTYEQYF.

The genes are TRBV2 and TRBJ2-2; TRBD2 aligns across 12 bases. Germline V gene sequence: CDR1 SNHLY, CDR2 FYNNEI. V lost 6 bases, J lost 6 bases, and 2 bases stayed unmatched. This CDR3 region has 14 residues. The CDR3, as DNA: TGTGCCAGCAGGACTAGCGGGAGTCCCGGGGAGCTGTTTTTT. It codes for CASRTSGSPGELFF.

V gene TRBV28 combines with J gene TRBJ1-2; no clear D. There are 12 residues in the CDR3. V lost 2 bases and J 7 bases, leaving 8 bases between the germline ends. Per germline, CDR1 MDHEN and CDR2 SYDVKM. CDR3 bases: TGTGCCAGCAGTTTAACCGAGGGTGGCTACACCTTC. It codes for CASSLTEGGYTF.